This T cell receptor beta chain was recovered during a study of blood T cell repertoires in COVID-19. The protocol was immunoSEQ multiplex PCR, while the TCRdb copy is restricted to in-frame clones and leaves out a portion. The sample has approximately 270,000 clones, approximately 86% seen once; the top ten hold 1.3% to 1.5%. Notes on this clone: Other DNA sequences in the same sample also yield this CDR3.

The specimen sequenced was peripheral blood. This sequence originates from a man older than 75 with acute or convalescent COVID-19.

CDR3 residues: CASSLNRSNQPQHF. The DNA of the CDR3 is TGTGCCAGCAGTCTAAACAGGAGCAATCAGCCCCAGCATTTT. The chain joins TRBV6-5 to TRBJ1-5, with a possible D match to TRBD1 (5 bases). V was cut by 5 bases and J by 1 base, with 9 bases left in between. Germline values: CDR1 MNHEY, CDR2 SVGAGI. This CDR3 has 14 amino acids.